Listed below are T cell receptor beta chains from one sample, sequenced in a study of T cells after yellow fever vaccination. Each CDR3 protein gets one entry after TCRdb re-called the 5' RACE reads with MiXCR. The sample holds hundreds of thousands of distinct CDR3 sequences, less than 9.5% seen once. The specimen was CD4+ T cells sorted from PBMCs, collected 5 days after the yellow fever booster vaccination. These receptors originate from a man younger than 35 who received the YFV17D yellow fever vaccine. Both conserved end residues are part of each CDR3. The D gene is left open where the match is weak. For some rows the clone size is stated as once, few or many, or as a class when expanded; others skip it.

CDR3nt	CDR3aa	d_gene	abundance	v_gene	j_gene
TGCAGTGCGTTCCACACCACCTTTGGCGAGCAGTACTTC	CSAFHTTFGEQYF	NA	NA	TRBV20-1	TRBJ2-7
TGTGCCAGCAGTGACCCCCACAGGGGATCCTACGAGCAGTACTTC	CASSDPHRGSYEQYF	TRBD1	NA	TRBV6-1	TRBJ2-7
TGTGCCACCAGTGATTCTCGCCTCTACCGGGGGACCCAGTACTTC	CATSDSRLYRGTQYF	NA	few	TRBV24-1	TRBJ2-5
TGTGCCAGCTCACCATCGGGACAGGGGGCTGGAAACACCATATATTTT	CASSPSGQGAGNTIYF	TRBD1	few	TRBV18	TRBJ1-3
TGTGCCAGGGGACAGGGGCCCGGGGAGCTGTTTTTT	CARGQGPGELFF	TRBD1	NA	TRBV7-9	TRBJ2-2
TGTGCCAGCAGCTTGGGGCAGGGGGACACTAATGAAAAACTGTTTTTT	CASSLGQGDTNEKLFF	TRBD1	NA	TRBV7-9	TRBJ1-4
TGCGCCAGCAGCCAAGAAGTGGTCGGGACAGGGAACACCGGGGAGCTGTTTTTT	CASSQEVVGTGNTGELFF	TRBD1	many	TRBV4-3	TRBJ2-2
TGTGCCAGCAGCTTAGGGACTGCATACTACAATGAGCAGTTCTTC	CASSLGTAYYNEQFF	NA	many	TRBV7-2	TRBJ2-1
TGTGCCAGCAGTCTACTAGCGCCCGATTACAATGAGCAGTTCTTC	CASSLLAPDYNEQFF	TRBD2	once	TRBV2	TRBJ2-1
TGCAGTGCTCAGATAAGCACTGAAGCTTTCTTT	CSAQISTEAFF	NA	NA	TRBV20-1	TRBJ1-1
TGTGCCAGCTCACCAATCACGGCAGGGTTCAATGAGCAGTTCTTC	CASSPITAGFNEQFF	NA	NA	TRBV18	TRBJ2-1
TGTGCCAGCAGCTTGACGGGGGCTCAAAACATTCAGTACTTC	CASSLTGAQNIQYF	NA	many	TRBV5-4	TRBJ2-4
TGTGCCAGCAGCTCACAGCCCGGGGAAGAGACCCAGTACTTC	CASSSQPGEETQYF	NA	NA	TRBV7-2	TRBJ2-5
TGCAGTGCTAGTTTAGGGGCGAATAGCAATCAGCCCCAGCATTTT	CSASLGANSNQPQHF	NA	many	TRBV20-1	TRBJ1-5